These 27 T cell receptor beta chains originate from one sample sequenced in a study of cytomegalovirus exposure and HLA in healthy donors (dated 2017 in TCRdb). Libraries were built with the immunoSEQ multiplex PCR assay. A mixture of 60 forward primers for TCR Vbeta segments and 13 reverse primers for TCR Jbeta segments was used in the multiplex PCR. The clones in this table, taken by TCRdb from immuneACCESS, are in-frame only. Not every clone is retained; where verified, under half of the shortfall comes from an unresolved V gene, and the cause of the rest is unknown. This sample holds around 50,000 clones; about 50% were observed only once. Together, the top ten hold about an eighth of the sample. Material: PBMCs. All receptors come from a human donor in good health.

The V call is TRBV7-9, the J call TRBJ2-5; the D gene is possibly TRBD1 (6 bases). Trimming took 5 bases from V and 2 from J, leaving 12 bases between them. CDR1 SEHNR and CDR2 FQNEAQ come from the germline V gene (reference sequence). The CDR3 runs to 14 residues. The CDR3: CASSMGQEQETQYF. The CDR3 nucleotides read TGTGCCAGCAGCATGGGACAAGAGCAAGAGACCCAGTACTTC.

A few counts support this clone. In the same sample, other DNA sequences code for this CDR3. The chain joins TRBV19 to TRBJ1-1; tentatively, D is TRBD1 (6 bases). V lost 9 bases, J lost 0 bases, and 17 bases lay in between. CDR3 length: 15 amino acids. CDR1 is LNHDA and CDR2 is SQIVND in the germline V gene (reference sequence). CDR3 sequence: CASENQGTMNTEAFF. The CDR3 nucleotides are TGTGCCAGCGAAAACCAGGGGACCATGAACACTGAAGCTTTCTTT.

This clone was found a few times. The rearrangement joins TRBV10-1 to TRBJ1-1; D ambiguous. The CDR3 runs to 14 residues. Germline loops: CDR1 WNHNN, CDR2 SYGVQD (reference sequence). The ends were cut back, 2 bases at V and 3 bases at J, with 10 bases in the middle. The CDR3 DNA is TGCGCCAGCAGTGAGAACGGGGTGGACACTGAAGCTTTCTTT. Residues: CASSENGVDTEAFF.

J is TRBJ1-4 and V is TRBV19; 9 bases align to TRBD1. This CDR3 region has 15 residues. The V and J ends lost 10 bases and 1 base, in that order; junction bases with no gene match: 7. Germline V gene sequence: CDR1 LNHDA, CDR2 SQIVND (reference sequence). The CDR3 spells CATTGGIGTNEKLFF. The CDR3, as DNA: TGTGCCACGACAGGGGGGATAGGAACTAATGAAAAACTGTTTTTT.

The chain employs TRBV30 and TRBJ1-1; no reliable D call. Trimming left V 1 base short and J 4 bases short, with 7 bases between. CDR3 length: 12 amino acids. From germline, CDR1 is GTSNPN and CDR2 SVGIG (reference sequence). CDR3 nucleotide sequence: TGTGCCTGGAGTGGGGGAGGCACTGAAGCTTTCTTT. Residues: CAWSGGGTEAFF.

This rearrangement joins TRBV2 to TRBJ2-3, with TRBD2 as a possible D gene (6 bases). With 0 bases removed from V and 3 bases from J, the gap between germline ends came to 10 bases. From germline, CDR1 is SNHLY and CDR2 FYNNEI. The CDR3 spans 15 residues. Here the CDR3 reads CASSEAPGVTDTQYF. Here the CDR3 DNA reads TGTGCCAGCAGTGAAGCTCCGGGAGTAACAGATACGCAGTATTTT.

The genes are TRBV11-2 and TRBJ2-2; D unclear. CDR3 length: 16 amino acids. In germline, CDR1 is SGHAT, CDR2 FQNNGV. V lost 2 bases and J 6 bases, leaving 16 bases between the germline ends. The CDR3 nucleotides read TGTGCCAGCAGCTTATTCGAAGGATCCCTAGCCGGGGAGCTGTTTTTT. This encodes CASSLFEGSLAGELFF.

Concerning this clone: A junction end diverges from the germline sequence, so it may reflect a read error. This sequence joins TRBV27 and TRBJ1-2; D perhaps matches TRBD1 (5 bases). The germline gives CDR1 MNHEY, CDR2 SMNVEV (reference sequence). This CDR3 is built from 13 residues. CDR3 region: CASRDPGVRGYPF. CDR3 nucleotide sequence: TGTGCCAGCAGGGACCCGGGGGTCCGTGGCTACCCCTTC.

This clone was recorded a few times. The V gene is TRBV23-1, the J gene TRBJ1-5, with a tentative D call TRBD1 (5 bases). TRBV23-1 is recorded as an ORF, its role being uncertain. Trimming pared 7 bases from V and 2 bases from J, leaving 15 bases between. This CDR3 region has 15 residues. The CDR3 coding sequence is TGCGCCAGCACCCAGGCGGGGGGTGGCAATCAGCCCCAGCATTTT. As protein: CASTQAGGGNQPQHF.

This chain uses TRBV9 with TRBJ2-1, with TRBD2 identical over 10 bases. After removal of 0 bases from V and 9 bases from J, the junction contained 6 bases not matched to a gene. The length of the CDR3 is 15 residues. CDR1 and CDR2 from the germline V gene are SGDLS and YYNGEE. This CDR3 is CASSVEVAGGGEQFF. CDR3 coding DNA: TGTGCCAGCAGCGTAGAAGTAGCGGGGGGAGGTGAGCAGTTCTTC.

The chain combines TRBV30 with TRBJ1-4; D is uncertain. The CDR3 length is 14 residues. V lost 3 bases and J 0 bases, leaving 8 bases between the germline ends. Germline CDR1 and CDR2: GTSNPN and SVGIG (reference sequence). The CDR3 here is CAWSEGSTNEKLFF. CDR3 sequence (DNA): TGTGCCTGGAGCGAGGGCTCAACTAATGAAAAACTGTTTTTT.

This chain joins TRBV7-9 and TRBJ1-2; 7 bases line up with TRBD1. The germline CDR1 and CDR2 sequences are SEHNR and FQNEAQ (reference sequence). The CDR3 has 16 residues. Unmatched junction bases numbered 18, after V lost 6 bases and J lost 8 bases. CDR3: CASRSELGTVLGGYTF. Written as DNA, the CDR3 is TGTGCCAGCAGATCCGAACTAGGGACAGTCTTGGGAGGCTACACCTTC.

V and J are TRBV6-6 and TRBJ1-5, with D tentatively TRBD1 (5 bases). The CDR3 has 15 amino acids. V lost 6 bases and J 3 bases, leaving 15 bases between the germline ends. CDR1 is MNHNY and CDR2 is SVGAGI in the germline V gene (reference sequence). In DNA form, the CDR3 reads TGTGCCAGCAGGCTTATGGACACGTCCAATCAGCCCCAGCATTTT. Its translation is CASRLMDTSNQPQHF.

The chain links TRBV5-6 to TRBJ2-1; D call uncertain. The CDR3 consists of 15 residues. Germline values: CDR1 SGHDT, CDR2 YYEEEE. The V gene lost 0 bases and the J gene lost 0 bases, with 7 bases spanning the gap. The chain's CDR3 is CASSLVPGSYNEQFF. CDR3 in DNA: TGTGCCAGCAGCTTGGTCCCCGGCTCCTACAATGAGCAGTTCTTC. Combining the CDR3 with reference TRBV5-6 and TRBJ2-1 gives the whole variable domain DAGVTQSPTHLIKTRGQQVTLRCSPKSGHDTVSWYQQALGQGPQFIFQYYEEEERQRGNFPDRFSGHQFPNYSSELNVNALLLGDSALYLCASSLVPGSYNEQFFGPGTRLTVL.

This clone has a handful of counts. The chain couples TRBV7-3 to TRBJ1-1; TRBD1 aligns across 11 bases. Per germline, CDR1 SGHTA and CDR2 FQGTGA. The CDR3 covers 15 residues. V lost 4 bases to trimming and J lost 1 base; unmatched junction nucleotides: 2. As DNA, the CDR3 is TGTGCCAGCAGCTCGGGACAGGGGGGGAACACTGAAGCTTTCTTT. This sequence encodes CASSSGQGGNTEAFF.

This clone is a singleton in its sample. The J gene is TRBJ2-3, the V gene TRBV30; 12 nucleotides align to TRBD2. CDR3 size: 15 residues. CDR1 GTSNPN and CDR2 SVGIG come from the germline V gene (reference sequence). The V segment lost 5 bases and the J segment 7 bases; nucleotides outside the gene matches: 10. CDR3 DNA sequence: TGTGCCTGGGAAACTAGCGGGGGGTCCGGTTATACGCAGTATTTT. Translation: CAWETSGGSGYTQYF. Supplemented by reference TRBV30 and TRBJ2-3, the full variable domain reads SQTIHQWPATLVQPVGSPLSLECTVEGTSNPNLYWYRQAAGRGLQLLFYSVGIGQISSEVPQNLSASRPQDRQFILSSKKLLLSDSGFYLCAWETSGGSGYTQYFGPGTRLTVL.

In its sample, this clone was seen a few times. The rearrangement links TRBV5-5 to TRBJ2-7; TRBD2 aligns across 7 bases. V was pared by 4 bases and J by 4 bases, with 8 bases of the junction left unmatched. CDR1 is SGHKS and CDR2 is YYEKEE in the germline V gene (reference sequence). CDR3 length: 14 amino acids. Here the CDR3 reads CASSLRGGTYEQYF. The CDR3 coding sequence is TGTGCCAGCAGCCTAAGGGGAGGGACGTACGAGCAGTACTTC.

The gene calls are TRBV5-1 and TRBJ1-2; D remains ambiguous. Trimming removed 0 bases from V and 8 bases from J, with 14 bases in between. The CDR3 spans 14 residues. Germline CDR1 SGHRS, CDR2 YFSETQ. The CDR3 DNA reads TGCGCCAGCAGCTTGGCTAGGGAGGTGGGAGGCTACACCTTC. Translated: CASSLAREVGGYTF.

This clone was seen a handful of times. The chain joins TRBV6-5 to TRBJ2-7, with TRBD2 matching over 7 bases. This CDR3 region has 16 residues. The V gene end was trimmed by 0 bases and the J gene end by 0 bases; junction bases not matched to a gene: 5. The germline V gene encodes CDR1 MNHEY and CDR2 SVGAGI. The CDR3, as DNA: TGTGCCAGCAGTTACTCGTTTACGGGGGGCTCCTACGAGCAGTACTTC. Protein: CASSYSFTGGSYEQYF.

This clone is medium-sized (0.01 to 0.1%). The gene calls are TRBV30 and TRBJ1-4; D unresolved. CDR1 and CDR2 from the germline V gene are GTSNPN and SVGIG (reference sequence). V shed 2 bases and J shed 0 bases, with 10 bases lying between them. This CDR3 is 15 amino acids long. The CDR3 nucleotides are TGTGCCTGGAGTCCTACCACTGCAACTAATGAAAAACTGTTTTTT. This gives the protein CAWSPTTATNEKLFF.

CDR3: CASRQGSWNEKLFF. CDR3 nucleotide sequence: TGTGCCAGCAGACAGGGTAGTTGGAATGAAAAACTGTTTTTT. V usage is TRBV7-6 and J usage is TRBJ1-4, with D possibly matching TRBD1 (6 bases). There are 14 residues in the CDR3. V lost 6 bases and J lost 5, with 13 bases in between. Germline-derived CDR1 and CDR2 are SGHVS and FNYEAQ.

V gene TRBV18 combines with J gene TRBJ1-5; D not resolved. V lost 2 bases and J 4 bases, leaving 6 bases between the germline ends. CDR3 length equals 13 residues. Germline-derived CDR1 and CDR2 are KGHSH and LQKENI. CDR3 sequence (DNA): TGTGCCAGCTCACCAGGCCCGAATCAGCCCCAGCATTTT. Amino acids: CASSPGPNQPQHF. Full variable domain (outside the CDR3, taken from reference TRBV18 and TRBJ1-5): NAGVMQNPRHLVRRRGQEARLRCSPMKGHSHVYWYRQLPEEGLKFMVYLQKENIIDESGMPKERFSAEFPKEGPSILRIQQVVRGDSAAYFCASSPGPNQPQHFGDGTRLSIL.

The CDR3 here is CASSLAANTGELFF. The DNA for the CDR3 is TGTGCCAGCAGCTTGGCCGCGAACACCGGGGAGCTGTTTTTT. The rearrangement joins TRBV7-9 to TRBJ2-2; D is uncertain. Trimming shortened V by 3 bases and J by 0 bases, and 5 bases separated the two germline ends. Germline V CDR1 and CDR2: SEHNR, FQNEAQ (reference sequence). The CDR3 has 14 residues.

This clone has only one observation. V usage is TRBV25-1 and J usage is TRBJ1-1; 9 bases line up with TRBD1. Per germline, CDR1 MGHDK and CDR2 SYGVNS. J gave up 10 bases and V 6 bases, and 6 bases lay outside the gene matches. This CDR3 comprises 12 residues. Here the CDR3 reads CASRADRGTAFF. Written as DNA, the CDR3 is TGTGCCAGCAGGGCTGACAGGGGGACAGCTTTCTTT.

This sequence joins TRBV6-5 and TRBJ1-6; 10 bases line up with TRBD1. Germline CDR1 MNHEY, CDR2 SVGAGI. Germline trimming cut 4 bases from V and 7 bases from J; bases unmatched to any gene: 1. CDR3 length: 14 residues. CDR3 sequence (DNA): TGTGCCAGCAGTTTGACAGGGGGCAATTCACCCCTCCACTTT. It is translated as CASSLTGGNSPLHF.

This CDR3 is CASSLISGSYNEQFF. CDR3 nucleotide sequence: TGTGCCAGCAGCCTAATCTCAGGTTCCTACAATGAGCAGTTCTTC. This rearrangement joins TRBV7-2 to TRBJ2-1; D remains unclear. The germline V gene encodes CDR1 SGHTA and CDR2 FQGNSA. The CDR3 covers 15 residues. The germline V and J ends were trimmed by 5 bases and 1 base, with 12 bases remaining between them. Filled out from reference TRBV7-2 and TRBJ2-1, the complete variable domain reads GAGVSQSPSNKVTEKGKDVELRCDPISGHTALYWYRQSLGQGLEFLIYFQGNSAPDKSGLPSDRFSAERTGGSVSTLTIQRTQQEDSAVYLCASSLISGSYNEQFFGPGTRLTVL.

The V call is TRBV7-9, the J call TRBJ1-1; maybe TRBD1 (6 bases). Trimming pared 2 bases from V and 5 bases from J, leaving 12 bases between. This CDR3 has 14 amino acids. In germline, CDR1 is SEHNR, CDR2 FQNEAQ (reference sequence). The CDR3 loop reads CASSLMGAATEAFF. The CDR3 DNA follows: TGTGCCAGCAGCTTAATGGGGGCAGCAACTGAAGCTTTCTTT.